This TCR beta chain was observed in a study of blood T cell repertoires in COVID-19. Germline CDR1 reads LNHNV; CDR2 reads YYDKDF (reference sequence). V lost 0 bases and J lost 6; bases outside the gene matches: 11. The CDR3 consists of 17 residues. Here immunoSEQ multiplex PCR was the method, and the copy in TCRdb shows in-frame clones only, minus some. The sample includes 250,000 to 300,000 clones, 86% of them seen just once. Sequenced input: peripheral blood. The sequence was obtained from a woman in her twenties or thirties with active or convalescent COVID-19. The J gene is TRBJ1-5, the V gene TRBV15; 7 positions agree with TRBD1. CDR3 region: CATSRDRDSHVSQPQHF. DNA of the CDR3: TGTGCCACCAGCAGAGATCGGGACAGCCATGTCAGTCAGCCCCAGCATTTT.